The rows below give T cell receptor beta chains drawn from one sample of a study of blood T cells in healthy people across ages. TCRdb re-derived calls from the 5' RACE reads in MiXCR, one entry per CDR3 protein. The table includes 1.5 million to 2 million distinct CDR3 sequences, 28% detected once. The sample consisted of blood. These receptors came from a woman under 40 in good health. The CDR3 runs from the conserved cysteine through the conserved F or W. The order of the fields is clone size, V gene, J gene, D gene, CDR3 DNA, CDR3 protein. The D gene is left open where the match is weak. Size is stated for part of the rows, as once, few or many counts, or as a class when the clone is expanded.

clone size: NA
V gene: TRBV7-2
J gene: TRBJ2-1
D gene: TRBD2
CDR3 DNA: TGTGCCAGCAGCTTGGCTAAGACTAGCGGGGGTTGGGATGAGCAGTTCTTC
CDR3 protein: CASSLAKTSGGWDEQFF

clone size: NA
V gene: TRBV5-1
J gene: TRBJ1-1
D gene: NA
CDR3 DNA: TGCGCCAGCAGCTCAGGGGCGAACACTGAAGCTCTCTTT
CDR3 protein: CASSSGANTEALF

clone size: NA
V gene: TRBV20-1
J gene: TRBJ2-7
D gene: NA
CDR3 DNA: TGCAGTGCTAGAGATATCAGGGGAGGTGAGACCCACTACTTC
CDR3 protein: CSARDIRGGETHYF

clone size: many
V gene: TRBV20-1
J gene: TRBJ2-7
D gene: TRBD1
CDR3 DNA: TGCAGTGCTACCAATCCGAGGGGACAGGGCGTCTACGAGCAGTACTTC
CDR3 protein: CSATNPRGQGVYEQYF

clone size: many
V gene: TRBV7-9
J gene: TRBJ2-7
D gene: NA
CDR3 DNA: TGTGCCAGCTCCGGGACACACTCCTACGAGCAGTACTTC
CDR3 protein: CASSGTHSYEQYF

clone size: few
V gene: TRBV27
J gene: TRBJ1-5
D gene: NA
CDR3 DNA: TGTGCCAGCAGTTTATGGGGGATTAATCAGCCCCAGCATTTT
CDR3 protein: CASSLWGINQPQHF

clone size: few
V gene: TRBV29-1
J gene: TRBJ1-2
D gene: TRBD1
CDR3 DNA: TGCAGCGTTGAAGAGTTAGGGACAGGCCAGCGGGGCTATGGCTACACCTTC
CDR3 protein: CSVEELGTGQRGYGYTF

clone size: NA
V gene: TRBV6-1
J gene: TRBJ2-1
D gene: TRBD2
CDR3 DNA: TGTGCCAGCAGAGGGACTAGCGGGGGGCTCTACAATGAGCAGTTCTTC
CDR3 protein: CASRGTSGGLYNEQFF

clone size: NA
V gene: TRBV2
J gene: TRBJ2-7
D gene: TRBD1
CDR3 DNA: TGTGCCAGCACCCCGGACAGGGGGCGCCTCGAGCAGTACTTC
CDR3 protein: CASTPDRGRLEQYF

clone size: few
V gene: TRBV5-6
J gene: TRBJ1-4
D gene: TRBD1
CDR3 DNA: TGTGCCAGCAGCCGGACCGGGACAGGGGGAGAAAAACTGTTTTTT
CDR3 protein: CASSRTGTGGEKLFF

clone size: few
V gene: TRBV6-6
J gene: TRBJ2-4
D gene: NA
CDR3 DNA: TGTGCCAGCAGTTACTCGGGAGTTGTTCAGTACTTC
CDR3 protein: CASSYSGVVQYF

clone size: NA
V gene: TRBV5-1
J gene: TRBJ1-2
D gene: TRBD1
CDR3 DNA: TGCGCCAGCAGAGGAACAGGGGGATTATATGGCTACACCTTC
CDR3 protein: CASRGTGGLYGYTF

clone size: NA
V gene: TRBV12-3/TRBV12-4
J gene: TRBJ1-5
D gene: NA
CDR3 DNA: TGTGCCAGCAGCTTGGGGGGCCCTGGCAATCAGCCCCAGCATTTT
CDR3 protein: CASSLGGPGNQPQHF

clone size: NA
V gene: TRBV18
J gene: TRBJ1-1
D gene: NA
CDR3 DNA: TGTGCCAGCTCACCTATAAGCGGGGGTCGCGGTGAAGCTTTCTTT
CDR3 protein: CASSPISGGRGEAFF

clone size: few
V gene: TRBV6-1
J gene: TRBJ2-3
D gene: NA
CDR3 DNA: TGTGCCAGCAGTCGAGCGGACAACCGGGGCACAGATACGCAGTATTTT
CDR3 protein: CASSRADNRGTDTQYF

clone size: NA
V gene: TRBV6-6
J gene: TRBJ1-4
D gene: TRBD1
CDR3 DNA: TGTGCCAGCGCGCAGGGGGCGGCTAATGATAAACTGTTTTTT
CDR3 protein: CASAQGAANDKLFF

clone size: NA
V gene: TRBV5-1
J gene: TRBJ1-4
D gene: TRBD1
CDR3 DNA: TGCGCCAGCACGAGGTGGGACAGGAATGAAAAACTGTTTTTT
CDR3 protein: CASTRWDRNEKLFF

clone size: few
V gene: TRBV9
J gene: TRBJ1-6
D gene: NA
CDR3 DNA: TGTGCCAGCAGCCCGGGGGGGAGATCACCCCTCCACTTT
CDR3 protein: CASSPGGRSPLHF

clone size: few
V gene: TRBV6-5
J gene: TRBJ2-3
D gene: NA
CDR3 DNA: TGTGCCAGTACCAGGACGTTCAAGGCAGATACGCAGTATTTT
CDR3 protein: CASTRTFKADTQYF

clone size: NA
V gene: TRBV5-3
J gene: TRBJ2-3
D gene: TRBD2
CDR3 DNA: TGTGCCAGAAGCTTGGGCCCCACGGCGGGAGCGACAGATACGCAGTATTTT
CDR3 protein: CARSLGPTAGATDTQYF

clone size: NA
V gene: TRBV7-9
J gene: TRBJ2-5
D gene: TRBD2
CDR3 DNA: TGTGCCAGCAGCTTATCTCTAGCGGGGGGCCGAATCATACAAGAGACCCAGTACTTC
CDR3 protein: CASSLSLAGGRIIQETQYF

clone size: NA
V gene: TRBV7-2
J gene: TRBJ1-4
D gene: NA
CDR3 DNA: TGTGCCAGCAGCTTAGGCCCGGGAGAAAAACGGTTTTTT
CDR3 protein: CASSLGPGEKRFF

clone size: NA
V gene: TRBV9
J gene: TRBJ2-1
D gene: TRBD2
CDR3 DNA: TGTGCCAGCAGCCCTGGGGGAGGGCAACCCAATGAGCAGTTCTTC
CDR3 protein: CASSPGGGQPNEQFF

clone size: NA
V gene: TRBV28
J gene: TRBJ2-5
D gene: NA
CDR3 DNA: TGTGCCAGCAGTTTATCCTCGGGCCATAGGTACTTC
CDR3 protein: CASSLSSGHRYF

clone size: NA
V gene: TRBV12-3/TRBV12-4
J gene: TRBJ1-1
D gene: TRBD1
CDR3 DNA: TGTGCCAGCAGCCCGAAGGATTGGGGTGTGAGGACGGACAGGTTTGGACGGTTAACTGAAGCTTTCTTT
CDR3 protein: CASSPKDWGVRTDRFGRLTEAFF

clone size: NA
V gene: TRBV4-3
J gene: TRBJ1-2
D gene: TRBD1
CDR3 DNA: TGCGCCAGCAGCCAGACAGGGGGCTTCGGCTACACCTTC
CDR3 protein: CASSQTGGFGYTF

clone size: few
V gene: TRBV2
J gene: TRBJ2-1
D gene: TRBD2
CDR3 DNA: TGTGCCAGCAGTGGGGGAGGGGACTGGCAGGGTGAGCAGTTCTTC
CDR3 protein: CASSGGGDWQGEQFF

clone size: few
V gene: TRBV20-1
J gene: TRBJ2-1
D gene: TRBD2
CDR3 DNA: TGCAGTGCCCATCTAGCGGGCGCCTACAATGAGCAGTTCTTC
CDR3 protein: CSAHLAGAYNEQFF

clone size: few
V gene: TRBV15
J gene: TRBJ2-1
D gene: TRBD2
CDR3 DNA: TGTGCCACCCAGACTAGCGGGAGGCGGGATAATGAGCAGTTCTTC
CDR3 protein: CATQTSGRRDNEQFF

clone size: few
V gene: TRBV7-2
J gene: TRBJ1-2
D gene: TRBD1
CDR3 DNA: TGTGCCAGCAGCTTAGAGACAGGGGGCCCCTATGGCTACACCTTC
CDR3 protein: CASSLETGGPYGYTF

clone size: NA
V gene: TRBV20-1
J gene: TRBJ2-5
D gene: TRBD1
CDR3 DNA: TGCAGTGCTAGAGATCTAGGGACAGGGGTGGCCCAGTACTTC
CDR3 protein: CSARDLGTGVAQYF

clone size: many
V gene: TRBV12-3/TRBV12-4
J gene: TRBJ1-2
D gene: TRBD1
CDR3 DNA: TGTGCCAGCAGCGGACAGGGGGCGCGGTATGGCTACACCTTC
CDR3 protein: CASSGQGARYGYTF

clone size: few
V gene: TRBV9
J gene: TRBJ1-2
D gene: NA
CDR3 DNA: TGTGCCAGCAGCGTAGATCTGGCGGGGCTTGGCTACACCTTC
CDR3 protein: CASSVDLAGLGYTF